This T cell receptor beta chain stems from a study of long-term antiretroviral therapy in people with HIV. At survey level, the immunoSEQ assay was run in its v3.0 version. Generated by immunoSEQ multiplex PCR, the TCRdb table keeps only in-frame clones and is missing some. The data contain roughly 20,000 clones, just over 90% of them seen just once; the ten biggest clones take up roughly 9.2%. There was at least one pre-ART PBMC sample for each donor, plus at least two post-ART PBMC samples. Ahead of DNA extraction, samples held roughly 0.85-11 million cryopreserved PBMC each. Concerning this clone itself: Its antigen is undetermined.

Overall study findings and caveats: When set beside controls, HIV repertoires had CDR3 length ranges that were narrower. Data on ART adherence, viral resistance or therapy changes were unavailable.

This TCR was sampled from a woman younger than 45 with HIV. Sequenced here: unsorted PBMCs, sampled 4.4 years before starting antiretroviral therapy.

The CDR3 region has the DNA TGCGCCAGCAGCTTGGTAGACGGTAATGAAAAACTGTTTTTT. Translated: CASSLVDGNEKLFF. The chain links TRBV5-1 to TRBJ1-4, with D unclear. The CDR3 runs to 14 residues. Trimming shortened V by 0 bases and J by 4 bases, and 7 bases separated the two germline ends. The germline V gene encodes CDR1 SGHRS and CDR2 YFSETQ.